This is a list of T cell receptor beta chains from one sample in a study of technical replicates of blood from a few donors. Assay used: immunoSEQ multiplex PCR; TCRdb lists only in-frame clones, some missing. The sample shows more than 65,000 clones, 85% to 95% of them seen only once. The sample was T cells isolated from PBMCs. The receptor source for this set is a human donor in good health. The CDR3 runs from the conserved cysteine through the conserved F or W. Each record gives: clone size, D gene, CDR3 length, J gene, V gene, CDR3 DNA, CDR3 protein. A D gene is named only where the DNA matches it firmly. A row's size may be missing; if present it is once, few, many or a size class.

.	TRBD1	14	TRBJ1-2	TRBV19	TGTGCCAGTAGTGTGGCAGGGGGTATCTATGGCTACACCTTC	CASSVAGGIYGYTF
.	TRBD1	15	TRBJ2-1	TRBV7-6	TGTGCCAGCAGCTTAAGGACAGGGGGATACAATGAGCAGTTCTTC	CASSLRTGGYNEQFF
.	TRBD2	16	TRBJ2-2	TRBV4-1	TGCGCCAGCAGCCCACGGGCGGGGGCGAACACCGGGGAGCTGTTTTTT	CASSPRAGANTGELFF
.	.	12	TRBJ1-1	TRBV6-1	TGTGCCAGCAGGGCGGGGAACACTGAAGCTTTCTTT	CASRAGNTEAFF
few	TRBD2	16	TRBJ2-4	TRBV7-9	TGTGCCAGCAGCCTAGGACTAGCGGGAGGGTGGGGCATTCAGTACTTC	CASSLGLAGGWGIQYF
.	.	14	TRBJ1-3	TRBV6-5	TGTGCCAGCAGTTACGACGGGGTAGCAAACACCATATATTTT	CASSYDGVANTIYF
.	.	11	TRBJ2-5	TRBV11-3	TGTGCCAGCAGCGGAGGGAAGACCCAGTACTTC	CASSGGKTQYF
.	.	14	TRBJ2-1	TRBV6-5	TGTGCCAGCAGTTACTTTCCTACTAACAATGAGCAGTTCTTC	CASSYFPTNNEQFF
.	.	15	TRBJ2-7	TRBV19	TGTGCCAGTAGCCCCTTATTCCGGGAACCCTACGAGCAGTACTTC	CASSPLFREPYEQYF
.	.	13	TRBJ1-1	TRBV30	TGTGCCTGGAGTCCAAACTCGAACACTGAAGCTTTCTTT	CAWSPNSNTEAFF
few	TRBD2	13	TRBJ2-1	TRBV5-1	TGCGCCAGCAGCCGGGGGGTGGGGGAAATCTTGTTCTTC	CASSRGVGEILFF
.	TRBD1	15	TRBJ2-1	TRBV28	TGTGCCAGCCTGTCCCCTGACAGGGTCTACAATGAGCAGTTCTTC	CASLSPDRVYNEQFF
.	TRBD1	16	TRBJ1-1	TRBV5-1	TGCGCCAGCAGCTTCGGACAGGGCCAATCAGGCACTGAAGCTTTCTTT	CASSFGQGQSGTEAFF
.	.	15	TRBJ1-4	TRBV6-1	TGTGCCAGCAGGGGCCTCGGGGTAACTAATGAAAAACTGTTTTTT	CASRGLGVTNEKLFF
.	.	12	TRBJ1-2	TRBV30	TGTGCCTGGAGTTTAGTTCACAGTGGCTACACCTTC	CAWSLVHSGYTF
.	TRBD2	15	TRBJ2-1	TRBV4-1	TGCGCCAGCAGCCAAGCCGCCTCCGGGGGGAATGAGCAGTTCTTC	CASSQAASGGNEQFF
.	.	15	TRBJ2-3	TRBV7-9	TGTGCCAGCAGCTTAGCTCCCCCTAGCAGGAGTACGCAGTATTTT	CASSLAPPSRSTQYF
.	.	14	TRBJ2-3	TRBV6-6	TGTGCCAGCCGGGGACTTCCAAGCACAGATACGCAGTATTTT	CASRGLPSTDTQYF
.	.	13	TRBJ1-2	TRBV28	TGTGCCAGCAGCTTGGCGGGGTACTATGGCTACACCTTC	CASSLAGYYGYTF
.	.	12	TRBJ2-1	TRBV7-3	TGTGCCAGCAGCTTGGGAGGTAGTGAGCAGTTCTTC	CASSLGGSEQFF
.	TRBD2	15	TRBJ2-7	TRBV27	TGTGCCAGCAGTTTATTCGCGGGAGAAACCTACGAGCAGTACTTC	CASSLFAGETYEQYF
.	TRBD1	15	TRBJ2-2	TRBV10-1	TGCGCCAGCAGTCACTACAGGGGTAGGGGCGGGGAGCTGTTTTTT	CASSHYRGRGGELFF
.	TRBD2	14	TRBJ2-1	TRBV5-1	TGCGCCACTACTAGCGGGAGGATGGGCAATGAGCAGTTCTTC	CATTSGRMGNEQFF
.	.	16	TRBJ1-1	TRBV10-1	TGCGCCAGCAGTGAGTCAACCATCGCGGGGAACACTGAAGCTTTCTTT	CASSESTIAGNTEAFF
.	TRBD1	14	TRBJ2-7	TRBV2	TGTGCCAGCAAGACCGGGACAGGCACCTACGAGCAGTACTTC	CASKTGTGTYEQYF
.	TRBD1	16	TRBJ1-2	TRBV2	TGTGCCAGCAGTGGTCTGACAGGGGGCGCAGACTATGGCTACACCTTC	CASSGLTGGADYGYTF
once	.	14	TRBJ1-5	TRBV6-1	TGTGCCAGCAGTGAAGGACAGAGTGGACAGCCCCAGCATTTT	CASSEGQSGQPQHF
.	.	12	TRBJ1-3	TRBV19	TGTGCCAGTAGTGCGTCTGGAAACACCATATATTTT	CASSASGNTIYF
.	TRBD2	19	TRBJ2-7	TRBV4-1	TGCGCCAGCAGCCAAGTAGGCCTAGCGGGGGGCACGAGCTCCTACGAGCAGTACTTC	CASSQVGLAGGTSSYEQYF
.	TRBD1	17	TRBJ1-3	TRBV5-1	TGCGCCAGCAGCTTGGCGTGGGACAGCAGCTCTGGAAACACCATATATTTT	CASSLAWDSSSGNTIYF
once	.	13	TRBJ1-6	TRBV4-1	TGCGCCAGCAGCCAAGCGTCGGGTTCACCCCTCCACTTT	CASSQASGSPLHF
.	.	14	TRBJ2-3	TRBV2	TGTGCCAGCTCCCTCAACAGGGTTGGAGATACGCAGTATTTT	CASSLNRVGDTQYF
.	.	11	TRBJ1-2	TRBV30	TGTGCCTGGAGTGTATCGGAGGGCTACACCTTC	CAWSVSEGYTF
once	TRBD2	18	TRBJ2-5	TRBV30	TGTGCCTGGAGTGTACAACTAACGCGGCTAGCGGGTAAAGAGACCCAGTACTTC	CAWSVQLTRLAGKETQYF
.	TRBD1	14	TRBJ1-1	TRBV29-1	TGCAGCTCCATGGAGACAGGGGGCGTGACTGAAGCTTTCTTT	CSSMETGGVTEAFF
.	.	10	TRBJ1-2	TRBV30	TGTGCCTGGAGCGACTATGGCTACACCTTC	CAWSDYGYTF
.	.	15	TRBJ1-1	TRBV6-1	TGTGCCAGCAGTGACCAGTCCAGGGGGAACACTGAAGCTTTCTTT	CASSDQSRGNTEAFF
.	TRBD2	20	TRBJ2-1	TRBV23-1	TGCGCCAGCAGTCTTTCCGGGGATCAACTAGCGGGAGACCCCTACAATGAGCAGTTCTTC	CASSLSGDQLAGDPYNEQFF
.	TRBD1	20	TRBJ2-5	TRBV10-3	TGTGCCATCAGTGAGTCAGGGACAGGGGTACCTAGCGGACACCAAGAGACCCAGTACTTC	CAISESGTGVPSGHQETQYF
.	.	15	TRBJ2-2	TRBV19	TGTGCCAGTAGTATATCCGAGTTATACACCGGGGAGCTGTTTTTT	CASSISELYTGELFF
.	.	16	TRBJ2-7	TRBV5-6	TGTGCCAGCAGAGAATATGGGACACAAGGCGCCGGAGAGCAGTACTTC	CASREYGTQGAGEQYF
.	TRBD1	15	TRBJ2-2	TRBV7-9	TGTGCCAGCAGCTCCCGGGACAGCAACACCGGGGAGCTGTTTTTT	CASSSRDSNTGELFF
.	TRBD1	14	TRBJ1-4	TRBV5-6	TGTGCCAGCAGCTTAGTGGGGACAGCAATGAAACTGTTTTTT	CASSLVGTAMKLFF
few	TRBD1	15	TRBJ1-3	TRBV2	TGTGCCAGCAGGCCTAGGACAGGGGAAGGAAACACCATATATTTT	CASRPRTGEGNTIYF
.	TRBD1	13	TRBJ1-2	TRBV11-2	TGTGCCAGCAGCTTCGGGACAGGTGATGGCTACACCTTC	CASSFGTGDGYTF
.	TRBD2	15	TRBJ2-5	TRBV9	TGTGCCAGCAGCGACGCGGGGGGGCCGGGGGAGACCCAGTACTTC	CASSDAGGPGETQYF
.	.	14	TRBJ2-7	TRBV25-1	TGTGCCAGCAGTGTACAGGAGAGCTCCTACGAGCAGTACTTC	CASSVQESSYEQYF
.	.	15	TRBJ2-3	TRBV6-6	TGTGCCAGCATTGGGACAAGGCTAGCCACAGATACGCAGTATTTT	CASIGTRLATDTQYF
.	.	14	TRBJ1-4	TRBV5-1	TGCGCCAGCAGCTTGGACTCCATTAATGAAAAACTGTTTTTT	CASSLDSINEKLFF
.	.	13	TRBJ1-6	TRBV6-1	TGTGCCAGCAATGAGGGGCATAATTCACCCCTCCACTTT	CASNEGHNSPLHF
.	TRBD1	14	TRBJ2-7	TRBV10-3	TGTGCCATCGCCGAAGGGGACAGGGGCAACGAGCAGTACTTC	CAIAEGDRGNEQYF
.	.	13	TRBJ2-1	TRBV10-1	TGCGCCAGCAGTGAGTCACTAGGGTTAACCGAGTTCTTC	CASSESLGLTEFF
.	TRBD1	12	TRBJ2-7	TRBV15	TGTGCCACCAGCGAGACAGGGTTCGAGCAGTACTTC	CATSETGFEQYF
.	.	13	TRBJ1-5	TRBV6-1	TGTGCCACCTCGAGGGAGAGCAATCAGCCCCAGCATTTT	CATSRESNQPQHF